What follows is one T cell receptor beta chain and its context. This specimen includes other DNA sequences encoding the same CDR3. As the sequencing template, cDNA was produced by extracting RNA and reverse transcribing it. Only in-frame clones appear in the TCRdb table, and some are missing; sequencing was by immunoSEQ multiplex PCR. The sample includes about 220,000 clones, more than 45% of them seen just once. The sample originates from a study of CD8+ T cells in alopecia areata. Treatment: oral pan-JAK inhibitor, 5-10 mg twice daily. The sample here was CD4+ T cells sorted from blood, taken at week 4, from a patient treated with tofacitinib. This receptor was identified in a human donor with alopecia areata.

The CDR3 sequence: CASSSYYEQYF. The CDR3 DNA reads as TGTGCCAGCAGCTCCTACTACGAGCAGTACTTC. The chain combines TRBV7-2 with TRBJ2-7; D gene unclear. This CDR3 has 11 amino acids. CDR1 is SGHTA, CDR2 FQGNSA, per germline. The V gene lost 4 bases and the J gene lost 3 bases, with 4 bases spanning the gap.